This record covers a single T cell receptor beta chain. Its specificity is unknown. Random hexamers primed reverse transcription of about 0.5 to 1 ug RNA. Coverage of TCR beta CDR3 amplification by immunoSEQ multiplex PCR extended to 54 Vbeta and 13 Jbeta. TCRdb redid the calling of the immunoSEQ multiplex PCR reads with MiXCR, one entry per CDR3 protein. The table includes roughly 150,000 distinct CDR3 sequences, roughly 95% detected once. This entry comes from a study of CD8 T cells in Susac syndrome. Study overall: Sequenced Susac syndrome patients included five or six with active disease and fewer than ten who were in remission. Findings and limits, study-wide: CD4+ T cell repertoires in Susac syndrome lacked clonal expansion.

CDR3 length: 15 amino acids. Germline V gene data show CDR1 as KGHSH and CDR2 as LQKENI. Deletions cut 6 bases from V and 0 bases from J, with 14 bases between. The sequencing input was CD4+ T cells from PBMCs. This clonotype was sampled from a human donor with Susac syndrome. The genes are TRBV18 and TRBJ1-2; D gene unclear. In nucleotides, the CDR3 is TGTGCCAGCTCCCCGGGAGCGGCTACTAACTATGGCTACACCTTC. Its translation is CASSPGAATNYGYTF.